The 21 T cell receptor beta chains below come from one sample, sequenced in a study of cytomegalovirus exposure and HLA in healthy donors. With 60 Vbeta and 13 Jbeta primers, the PCR was carried out. Data came from immunoSEQ multiplex PCR; TCRdb stores just in-frame clones and leaves some out. Of fewer than 300,000 clones listed, 80% to 90% are singletons. The specimen was PBMCs. The receptors were gathered from a man between 35 and 55 years old in good health and CMV-seropositive.

V is TRBV9 and J is TRBJ2-7; 7 positions agree with TRBD1. Germline V lookup: CDR1 SGDLS, CDR2 YYNGEE. V was clipped by 2 bases and J by 7 bases; unmatched bases: 9. The CDR3 length is 14 residues. CDR3 sequence reads: CASSVGQGVGEQYF. In DNA, the CDR3 is TGTGCCAGCAGCGTGGGCCAGGGGGTCGGTGAGCAGTACTTC.

The chain recombines TRBV7-8 with TRBJ2-3; D may be TRBD2 (6 bases). Germline V gene lookup returns CDR1 SGHVS and CDR2 FQNEAQ. V was pared by 2 bases and J by 2 bases, with 11 bases between. The CDR3 is made up of 15 amino acids. The CDR3 region has the DNA TGTGCCAGCAGCTTATATACGGGAGCCACAGATACGCAGTATTTT. This gives the protein CASSLYTGATDTQYF.

Of note for this clone: Sequence at one end of the junction differs from germline and may be a read error. The J gene is TRBJ2-3, the V gene TRBV2; 9 bases are shared with TRBD2. The germline V gene encodes CDR1 SNHLY and CDR2 FYNNEI. The CDR3 is 13 amino acids. The CDR3 bases are TGTGCCAGCAGTGAAAGGGCTAGCGGGGCTAAAGATTTT. Translated, it gives CASSERASGAKDF.

This clone has just a few counts. The rearrangement uses TRBV7-8 and TRBJ1-1; perhaps TRBD1 as D (5 bases). Germline CDR1 and CDR2: SGHVS and FQNEAQ. CDR3 length: 13 amino acids. Trimming took off 0 bases at V and 4 bases at J, with 6 bases between the two ends. CDR3 sequence: CASSLAGVTEAFF. As DNA, the CDR3 is TGTGCCAGCAGCTTAGCAGGGGTCACTGAAGCTTTCTTT.

The chain employs TRBV5-5 and TRBJ2-7; 9 bases are a match to TRBD1. V lost 0 bases and J lost 5; bases outside the gene matches: 3. Germline-derived CDR1 and CDR2 are SGHKS and YYEKEE (reference sequence). The CDR3 loop spans 14 amino acids. CDR3 DNA sequence: TGTGCCAGCAGCTTGGTAACAGGGGGCGACGAGCAGTACTTC. Its protein is CASSLVTGGDEQYF.

V gene TRBV7-3 combines with J gene TRBJ2-2; D is perhaps TRBD2 (5 bases). Trimming took off 5 bases at V and 4 bases at J, with 17 bases between the two ends. The CDR3 totals 16 residues. The germline V gene encodes CDR1 SGHTA and CDR2 FQGTGA. The CDR3 loop is CASSPQQVASTGELFF. In DNA form, the CDR3 reads TGTGCCAGCAGCCCCCAGCAGGTAGCGAGCACCGGGGAGCTGTTTTTT.

V gene TRBV5-6 combines with J gene TRBJ2-5; 8 bases fit TRBD2. Germline V gives CDR1 SGHDT, CDR2 YYEEEE. Trimming cost V 1 base and J 2 bases; bases outside gene matches: 4. This CDR3 is 15 amino acids long. In nucleotides, the CDR3 is TGTGCCAGCAGCTTGCCTAGCGGGTGGCAAGAGACCCAGTACTTC. This gives the protein CASSLPSGWQETQYF.

The rearrangement joins TRBV19 to TRBJ2-7, with TRBD2 matching 7 bases. Germline V gene lookup returns CDR1 LNHDA and CDR2 SQIVND (reference sequence). V gave up 3 bases and J gave up 2 bases; unmatched junction bases: 10. The CDR3 runs 16 residues. Here the CDR3 reads CASSIRGGVSAYEQYF. CDR3 nucleotide sequence: TGTGCCAGTAGTATTCGGGGAGGGGTTTCAGCCTACGAGCAGTACTTC.

This chain links TRBV5-1 with TRBJ2-1; the D is unclear. The germline CDR1 and CDR2 sequences are SGHRS and YFSETQ. CDR3 length: 13 residues. Trimming cost V 1 base and J 7 bases, with 9 bases left between them. Written as DNA, the CDR3 is TGCGCCAGCAGCTTGAACAGTGTGAATGAGCAGTTCTTC. Translation gives CASSLNSVNEQFF.

This chain's CDR3 is CASSLTGSDTEAFF. CDR3 in DNA: TGCGCCAGCAGCCTGACAGGGTCTGACACTGAAGCTTTCTTT. V gene TRBV4-1 combines with J gene TRBJ1-1, with 7 bases matching TRBD1. This CDR3 has 14 amino acids. Trimming cost V 4 bases and J 3 bases; bases outside gene matches: 5. Germline lookup yields CDR1 MGHRA and CDR2 YSYEKL.

The rearrangement joins TRBV6-5 to TRBJ1-3; 7 bases agree with TRBD1. The germline V gene encodes CDR1 MNHEY and CDR2 SVGAGI. This CDR3 comprises 15 residues. The V segment lost 6 bases and the J segment 0 bases; nucleotides outside the gene matches: 5. The CDR3 nucleotides are TGTGCCAGCAGCCAAGACAGGGCCTCTGGAAACACCATATATTTT. It codes for CASSQDRASGNTIYF.

The V call is TRBV5-4, the J call TRBJ2-7; 8 positions match TRBD2. This CDR3 contains 15 residues. The germline CDR1 and CDR2 sequences are SGHNT and YYREEE (reference sequence). V lost 2 bases and J lost 6; bases outside the gene matches: 10. The DNA of the CDR3 is TGTGCCAGCAGCTTTCTAGGGAGCGGGAGTGCCGAGCAGTACTTC. Translation gives CASSFLGSGSAEQYF.

CDR3 region: CASSYRGGEQYF. DNA of the CDR3: TGTGCCAGCAGTTACAGAGGGGGTGAGCAGTACTTC. This rearrangement joins TRBV6-6 to TRBJ2-7; weak D call: TRBD1 (6 bases). The V gene lost 2 bases and the J gene lost 7 bases, with 9 bases spanning the gap. Germline CDR1 reads MNHNY; CDR2 reads SVGAGI (reference sequence). The length of the CDR3 is 12 residues.

The chain links TRBV4-1 to TRBJ2-7; D uncertain. Germline lookup yields CDR1 MGHRA and CDR2 YSYEKL. This CDR3 is built from 16 residues. Trimming took off 3 bases at V and 0 bases at J, with 15 bases between the two ends. CDR3 DNA sequence: TGCGCCAGCAGCCAGGGCAGGCCCCTTAGCTCCTACGAGCAGTACTTC. This codes for CASSQGRPLSSYEQYF.

The chain is built from TRBV7-9 and TRBJ1-5, with TRBD1 matching over 8 bases. This CDR3 region has 14 residues. Germline V gene sequence: CDR1 SEHNR, CDR2 FQNEAQ (reference sequence). Trimming removed 5 bases from V and 6 bases from J; junction bases left unmatched: 6. CDR3 nucleotides: TGTGCCAGCAGCGCGGACAGGGAGGTTCAGCCCCAGCATTTT. It codes for CASSADREVQPQHF. Full variable domain (rest looked up from reference TRBV7-9 and TRBJ1-5): DTGVSQNPRHKITKRGQNVTFRCDPISEHNRLYWYRQTLGQGPEFLTYFQNEAQLEKSRLLSDRFSAERPKGSFSTLEIQRTEQGDSAMYLCASSADREVQPQHFGDGTRLSIL.

The chain couples TRBV4-2 to TRBJ1-2; D is unclear. Deletions cut 0 bases from V and 2 bases from J, with 10 bases between. Germline values: CDR1 LGHNA, CDR2 YNFKEQ. This CDR3 region has 15 residues. The CDR3 spells CASSQDRTNNYGYTF. The CDR3 nucleotides are TGTGCCAGCAGCCAAGATCGGACTAACAACTATGGCTACACCTTC.

The CDR3 nucleotides read TGTGCCAGCAGTTCCAGGGCGCGGCGGGGCTACGAGCAGTACTTC. This gives the protein CASSSRARRGYEQYF. This chain uses TRBV27 with TRBJ2-7; D perhaps matches TRBD2 (6 bases). Deletions cut 4 bases from V and 3 bases from J, with 16 bases between. The CDR3 is 15 amino acids. The V gene's germline CDR1 is MNHEY and CDR2 SMNVEV (reference sequence).

The V and J genes are TRBV27 and TRBJ2-2; 7 nucleotides align to TRBD1. V gave up 5 bases and J gave up 1 base; unmatched junction bases: 7. Germline CDR1 and CDR2: MNHEY and SMNVEV (reference sequence). The CDR3 totals 16 residues. The CDR3 DNA is TGTGCCAGCAGTCGTACCGGGACAGTGAACACCGGGGAGCTGTTTTTT. Translation gives CASSRTGTVNTGELFF.

V gene TRBV5-6 combines with J gene TRBJ1-1; D remains unclear. The germline V and J ends were trimmed by 2 bases and 3 bases, with 11 bases remaining between them. CDR1 and CDR2 (germline): SGHDT, YYEEEE. This CDR3 comprises 14 residues. CDR3 sequence: CASSFGVGDTEAFF. CDR3 sequence (DNA): TGTGCCAGCAGCTTCGGGGTTGGGGACACTGAAGCTTTCTTT.

This chain links TRBV13 with TRBJ2-7; 7 bases match TRBD1. Germline V gives CDR1 PRHDT, CDR2 FYEKMQ (reference sequence). This CDR3 has 15 amino acids. The trim removed 5 bases at V and 0 bases at J, leaving 7 bases unmatched. CDR3 protein: CASSPLDRSSYEQYF. CDR3 bases: TGTGCCAGCAGCCCTTTGGACAGGAGCTCCTACGAGCAGTACTTC.

V gene TRBV4-3 combines with J gene TRBJ2-1; no firm D call. Per the germline V gene, CDR1 is LGHNA and CDR2 is YSLEER. Trimming pared 0 bases from V and 7 bases from J, leaving 13 bases between. CDR3 size: 15 residues. The CDR3 sequence is CASSQDKRPWNEQFF. The CDR3 DNA reads TGCGCCAGCAGCCAAGACAAGAGGCCCTGGAATGAGCAGTTCTTC.